Shown below are 30 T cell receptor beta chains from a single sample sequenced in a study of regulatory T cells in long-lasting Graves disease. Time point reported: persistent/refractory GD, antithyroid drugs over 5 years with positive TRAb. From PBMCs, RNA was extracted and then used to make the TCR library. Libraries of TCR beta came from iRepertoire HTBI primers plus Arm-PCR of CDR3 regions. TCRdb redid the calling of the multiplex PCR reads with MiXCR, one entry per CDR3 protein. The sample holds roughly 450,000 distinct CDR3 sequences, about a fifth seen once. The sequenced sample was peripheral blood mononuclear cells (PBMCs), obtained when the disease was refractory, from a patient treated with antithyroid drugs. The receptors shown here come from a female donor with Graves disease.

This clonotype was observed a handful of times. The rearrangement uses TRBV28 and TRBJ1-1, with D perhaps TRBD1 (6 bases). The length of the CDR3 is 14 residues. Trimming stripped 8 bases from V and 6 bases from J, with 19 bases between. The germline V gene has CDR1 MDHEN and CDR2 SYDVKM. The CDR3 nucleotides read TGTGCCAGCGGCCAGTACAGGGACGGAGCTGAAGCTTTCTTT. Amino acid sequence: CASGQYRDGAEAFF.

The V and J genes are TRBV28 and TRBJ2-7; tentatively, D is TRBD1 (8 bases). Trimming cost V 5 bases and J 3 bases, with 20 bases left between them. The V gene's germline CDR1 is MDHEN and CDR2 SYDVKM. The CDR3 contains 16 residues. The CDR3 nucleotides read TGTGCCAGCAGTCGGCCAGGGGGCCGGGGGGACTACGAGCAGTACTTC. Its translation: CASSRPGGRGDYEQYF.

This clonotype showed up many times. The chain is built from TRBV27 and TRBJ2-5; D is possibly TRBD1 (6 bases). Germline loops: CDR1 MNHEY, CDR2 SMNVEV (reference sequence). The CDR3 sequence is 13 residues long. V dropped 2 bases and J dropped 7 bases, with 11 bases sitting between them. CDR3 protein: CASSLAGAGTQYF. The CDR3 DNA reads TGTGCCAGCAGTTTAGCAGGGGCAGGGACCCAGTACTTC.

This clonotype was picked up many times. The chain combines TRBV6-1 with TRBJ1-5; D gene ambiguous. The CDR3 is 14 amino acids. Germline V lookup: CDR1 MNHNS, CDR2 SASEGT. The V end was cut by 4 bases, the J end by 6 bases, with 13 bases between. The CDR3, as DNA: TGTGCCAGCAGTGTACTGGGTACGAGTCAGCCCCAGCATTTT. Amino acid sequence: CASSVLGTSQPQHF.

At least ten counts were recorded for this clonotype. This chain connects TRBV2 to TRBJ2-7, with 8 bases aligning to TRBD1. Germline assignment: CDR1 SNHLY and CDR2 FYNNEI. CDR3 length: 15 residues. V lost 7 bases, J lost 2 bases, and 10 bases stayed unmatched. CDR3 sequence (DNA): TGTGCCAGCACCATCCTGGACAGGGCTCCCTACGAGCAGTACTTC. This translates into CASTILDRAPYEQYF. Drawing the rest from reference TRBV2 and TRBJ2-7, the complete variable domain is EPEVTQTPSHQVTQMGQEVILRCVPISNHLYFYWYRQILGQKVEFLVSFYNNEISEKSEIFDDQFSVERPDGSNFTLKIRSTKLEDSAMYFCASTILDRAPYEQYFGPGTRLTVT.

The CDR3 protein is CSALQVLPGNTIYF. The CDR3 DNA reads as TGCAGTGCACTACAGGTTCTACCTGGAAACACCATATATTTT. The V call is TRBV20-1, the J call TRBJ1-3; a weak D match, TRBD1 (5 bases). This CDR3 is 14 amino acids long. Trimming took off 6 bases at V and 2 bases at J, with 14 bases between the two ends. CDR1 is DFQATT, CDR2 SNEGSKA, per germline (reference sequence).

This clonotype was seen ten or more times. This sequence joins TRBV7-2 and TRBJ1-2; 10 nucleotides line up with TRBD1. Unmatched junction bases numbered 7, after V lost 4 bases and J lost 5 bases. Germline CDR1 reads SGHTA; CDR2 reads FQGNSA. The CDR3 is 15 amino acids. The CDR3 sequence is CASSSAKGQGYGYTF. The CDR3 coding sequence is TGTGCCAGCAGCTCAGCCAAGGGACAGGGGTATGGCTACACCTTC.

This clonotype was detected only a few times. The V gene is TRBV2, the J gene TRBJ2-7; 9 positions match TRBD1. CDR3 length: 11 amino acids. Per the germline V gene, CDR1 is SNHLY and CDR2 is FYNNEI. V shed 9 bases and J 6 bases; nucleotides not matched to a gene: 3. CDR3 sequence (DNA): TGTGCCAGGGGGACAGGGACCGAGCAGTACTTC. This gives the protein CARGTGTEQYF.

This clonotype came up a few times. J is TRBJ2-5 and V is TRBV19; TRBD1 might be the D (6 bases). CDR3 length: 13 residues. V lost 4 bases, J lost 2 bases, and 8 bases lay in between. CDR1 is LNHDA, CDR2 SQIVND, per germline (reference sequence). The CDR3 nucleotides read TGTGCCAGTAGTAGTGACAGGCAAGAGACCCAGTACTTC. It translates to CASSSDRQETQYF.

This clonotype was observed at least ten times. J is TRBJ2-7 and V is TRBV28; no firm D call. Germline lookup yields CDR1 MDHEN and CDR2 SYDVKM. The CDR3 consists of 16 residues. Trimming took off 4 bases at V and 0 bases at J, with 16 bases between the two ends. In nucleotides, the CDR3 is TGTGCCAGCAGTTACCCCGGGCAGTTAAGCTCCTACGAGCAGTACTTC. It specifies CASSYPGQLSSYEQYF.

Many counts were recorded for this clonotype. CDR3 sequence reads: CASRTRDRVNSPLHF. CDR3 DNA: TGTGCCAGCAGGACCCGGGACAGGGTAAATTCACCCCTCCACTTT. The V and J genes are TRBV12-3 or TRBV12-4 and TRBJ1-6, with TRBD1 matching over 9 bases. The CDR3 runs 15 residues. Trimming cost V 6 bases and J 7 bases; bases outside gene matches: 7.

The genes are TRBV19 and TRBJ2-7; D is uncertain. The CDR3 is made up of 14 amino acids. V shed 3 bases and J shed 5 bases, with 14 bases lying between them. Germline CDR1 is LNHDA and CDR2 is SQIVND (reference sequence). The CDR3 DNA sequence: TGTGCCAGTAGTATGGAACATTCCGGCCACGAGCAGTACTTC. Residues: CASSMEHSGHEQYF.

Ten or more counts support this clonotype. The J gene is TRBJ2-5, the V gene TRBV20-1; no reliable D call. Germline V CDR1 and CDR2: DFQATT, SNEGSKA (reference sequence). CDR3 length: 13 residues. Deletions cut 0 bases from V and 3 bases from J, with 8 bases between. The DNA of the CDR3 is TGCAGTGCTAGAGATCCTAGGAAAGAGACCCAGTACTTC. Its protein product is CSARDPRKETQYF.

This clonotype has more than one count but fewer than ten. The genes are TRBV6-2 or TRBV6-3 and TRBJ2-4; no firm D call. The CDR3 is made up of 18 amino acids. Germline V gene data show CDR1 as MNHEY and CDR2 as SVGEGT. The ends were cut back, 10 bases at V and 0 bases at J, with 25 bases in the middle. DNA of the CDR3: TGTGCCACCGAATTACGAACTTCTATCGGGCTAGCCAAAAACATTCAGTACTTC. Translated: CATELRTSIGLAKNIQYF.

The chain has TRBV4-1 and TRBJ2-7; 7 nucleotides agree with TRBD1. Germline lookup yields CDR1 MGHRA and CDR2 YSYEKL. The CDR3 covers 16 residues. J was trimmed by 2 bases and V by 0 bases; bases with no gene match: 7. DNA of the CDR3: TGCGCCAGCAGCCAAGATACAGGGGAATCCCCCTACGAGCAGTACTTC. Residues: CASSQDTGESPYEQYF.

The V gene is TRBV6-1, the J gene TRBJ1-5, with D tentatively TRBD1 (5 bases). V lost 6 bases and J lost 4, with 19 bases in between. Germline V lookup: CDR1 MNHNS, CDR2 SASEGT. This CDR3 region has 16 residues. The CDR3 region is CASRVARDGVNQPQHF. The CDR3, as DNA: TGTGCCAGCAGAGTAGCGAGGGACGGAGTTAATCAGCCCCAGCATTTT.

In this sample, this clonotype turned up many times. Written as DNA, the CDR3 is TGCAGTGCTAGATTGGGGGCACACGAGCAGTACTTC. The encoded protein is CSARLGAHEQYF. This rearrangement joins TRBV20-1 to TRBJ2-7; maybe TRBD1 (6 bases). Germline CDR1 and CDR2: DFQATT and SNEGSKA (reference sequence). V was pared by 2 bases and J by 5 bases, with 10 bases between. This CDR3 spans 12 amino acids.

This clonotype was detected many times. The chain uses TRBV28 and TRBJ1-1; unclear D gene. This CDR3 is 14 amino acids long. Per the germline V gene, CDR1 is MDHEN and CDR2 is SYDVKM. The germline V and J ends were trimmed by 7 bases and 5 bases, with 17 bases remaining between them. This chain's CDR3 is CASTPITVQTEAFF. CDR3 nucleotides: TGTGCCAGCACCCCTATAACCGTACAGACTGAAGCTTTCTTT.

This clonotype was recorded at least ten times. The chain carries TRBV3-1 and TRBJ1-5; no clear D gene. CDR1 and CDR2 from the germline V gene are LGHDT and YNNKEL (reference sequence). V was trimmed by 3 bases and J by 3 bases, leaving 6 bases between them. The CDR3 contains 13 residues. The CDR3 loop is CASSHGDNQPQHF. Here the CDR3 DNA reads TGTGCCAGCAGCCACGGAGACAATCAGCCCCAGCATTTT.

This clonotype was detected ten times or more. The J gene is TRBJ2-7, the V gene TRBV3-1; tentative D call: TRBD2 (5 bases). From germline, CDR1 is LGHDT and CDR2 YNNKEL (reference sequence). V gave up 3 bases and J gave up 0 bases, with 9 bases separating them. The CDR3 length is 14 residues. For the CDR3, the DNA is TGTGCCAGCAGCCACCCCAGCGGCTCCTACGAGCAGTACTTC. Amino acid sequence: CASSHPSGSYEQYF.

The table lists this clonotype with a few counts. The rearrangement links TRBV6-1 to TRBJ1-2; D gene uncertain. Germline loops: CDR1 MNHNS, CDR2 SASEGT. V lost 9 bases and J lost 3, with 20 bases in between. This CDR3 spans 15 amino acids. Here the CDR3 reads CARGLRLVGYYGYTF. CDR3 nucleotide sequence: TGTGCCAGGGGCCTCAGATTAGTGGGGTACTATGGCTACACCTTC.

The chain is built from TRBV7-6 and TRBJ2-7, with D unclear. Trimming removed 1 base from V and 2 bases from J, with 12 bases in between. The germline CDR1 and CDR2 sequences are SGHVS and FNYEAQ. The CDR3 has 15 amino acids. The CDR3 sequence is CASSLVPGSTYEQYF. For the CDR3, the DNA is TGTGCCAGCAGCTTAGTCCCCGGATCCACCTACGAGCAGTACTTC.

In regard to this clonotype: A much bigger clone sits one base away, suggesting this may be a read error. It is likely a read error, because the conserved phenylalanine at the end of the CDR3 is missing. This rearrangement joins TRBV7-9 to TRBJ2-2, with D perhaps matching TRBD1 (6 bases). Germline-derived CDR1 and CDR2 are SEHNR and FQNEAQ (reference sequence). The CDR3 is made up of 14 amino acids. V lost 6 bases and J lost 2, with 10 bases in between. The CDR3 protein is CASRWGHNTGELFL. CDR3 DNA: TGTGCCAGCAGATGGGGACATAACACCGGGGAGCTGTTTTTG.

Ten or more counts support this clonotype. The chain carries TRBV30 and TRBJ2-2, with 8 positions matching TRBD1. Per germline, CDR1 GTSNPN and CDR2 SVGIG (reference sequence). This CDR3 has 13 amino acids. The junction had 4 bases not matched to a gene; V was cut back by 5 bases and J by 5 bases. CDR3 nucleotide sequence: TGTGCCTGGGTCACAGGGGGAACCGGGGAGCTGTTTTTT. It encodes CAWVTGGTGELFF.

The chain joins TRBV27 to TRBJ2-4, with D tentatively TRBD1 (8 bases). Germline CDR1 and CDR2: MNHEY and SMNVEV (reference sequence). The CDR3 contains 12 residues. V lost 8 bases, J lost 9 bases, and 14 bases lay in between. CDR3 sequence: CASATGGGIQYF. The DNA of the CDR3 is TGTGCCAGCGCTACAGGGGGGGGCATTCAGTACTTC.

The chain links TRBV20-1 to TRBJ2-4; D remains unclear. The CDR3 totals 14 residues. Trimming cost V 6 bases and J 1 base, with 13 bases left between them. Germline V lookup: CDR1 DFQATT, CDR2 SNEGSKA (reference sequence). CDR3 residues: CSAVDWAAKNIQYF. CDR3 coding DNA: TGCAGTGCCGTAGACTGGGCGGCCAAAAACATTCAGTACTTC.

The chain recombines TRBV3-1 with TRBJ2-3, with D possibly being TRBD1 (5 bases). Per germline, CDR1 LGHDT and CDR2 YNNKEL (reference sequence). The CDR3 extends over 15 amino acids. Trimming removed 4 bases at V and 4 bases at J, with 15 bases between. This CDR3 is CASSRQKMVPDTQYF. The CDR3 bases are TGTGCCAGCAGCCGACAGAAGATGGTCCCAGATACGCAGTATTTT.

Details on this clonotype: This could be a read error, since a much larger clone is one nucleotide away. This chain's CDR3 is CASSMWRHWEGELGETQYF. CDR3 nucleotides: TGTGCCAGCAGTATGTGGCGCCACTGGGAAGGGGAGTTGGGAGAGACCCAGTACTTC. The V call is TRBV2, the J call TRBJ2-5; either TRBD1 or TRBD2 may fit D (5 bases each). Germline values: CDR1 SNHLY, CDR2 FYNNEI. Between the trimmed V and J ends, which lost 5 bases and 4 bases, there was a span of 29 bases. The CDR3 is 19 residues long.

This clonotype has at least ten counts. DNA of the CDR3: TGCAGTGCTAGAGAACGTAATTCCGCACGGACCGTGGGTGAAAAACTGTTTTTT. Its protein product is CSARERNSARTVGEKLFF. The J gene is TRBJ1-4, the V gene TRBV20-1; the D is unclear. V was clipped by 0 bases and J by 7 bases, with 24 bases between them. The germline V gene has CDR1 DFQATT and CDR2 SNEGSKA (reference sequence). The CDR3 sequence is 18 residues long.

In the case of this clonotype: The junction departs from germline at one end; a sequencing error may be responsible. The chain couples TRBV20-1 to TRBJ1-6, with TRBD1 identical over 7 bases. This CDR3 contains 14 residues. Germline V gives CDR1 DFQATT, CDR2 SNEGSKA (reference sequence). CDR3 protein: CSARGQVSNSPLHF. The CDR3 DNA sequence: TGCAGTGCGAGAGGACAGGTTTCGAATTCACCCCTCCACTTT.